The present T cell receptor (beta chain) was sequenced within a study of blood T cells in healthy people across ages. Study summary: For every two T cells, template switching captured about one barcoded beta molecule.

The authors ran a second PCR of about 6 to 11 cycles using a sample-barcoded 5' primer and a J-beta primer mix. The authors tagged each cDNA molecule using a template-switch adaptor with 12 random nucleotides. Each of the samples gave a minimum of 2.5 million paired-end reads that contained CDR3. TCRdb processed the 5' RACE reads anew with MiXCR; each CDR3 protein has one entry. Of just over 800,000 distinct CDR3 sequences listed, about 62% are singletons. Each donor was a healthy Caucasian individual from Russia, aged roughly 6 to 95. J lost 2 bases, V lost 7 bases, and 6 bases had no gene match. The CDR3 is made up of 13 amino acids. The V gene's germline CDR1 is SQVTM and CDR2 ANQGSEA.

The sequence was collected from a young man in good health. The sequencing input was blood. The chain employs TRBV29-1 and TRBJ2-7; TRBD2 matches 9 bases. For the CDR3, the DNA is TGCAGCGCGACTAGCGGATCCACCTACGAGCAGTACTTC. Translation: CSATSGSTYEQYF.